The T cell receptor (beta chain) described here comes from a study of a mutant IDH1 vaccine in newly diagnosed glioma. Comments on this clone: Its antigen is currently unknown.

The method was immunoSEQ multiplex PCR; TCRdb's version includes in-frame clones alone and lacks a portion of them. Of around 78,000 clones in the sample, around nine tenths were seen once. The time point is: week 5, during vaccination. Every vaccine dose comprised 300 ug of mutant IDH1 20-mer peptide plus topical imiquimod. The starting material was PBMCs, obtained from a glioma patient whose treatment included an IDH1 peptide vaccine. This sequence originates from a woman in her fifties or sixties with glioma.

This chain's CDR3 is CASTLTGSLGEQYF. CDR3 in DNA: TGTGCCAGCACCTTGACAGGCTCCTTAGGCGAGCAGTACTTC. The J gene is TRBJ2-7, the V gene TRBV6-1, with D possibly TRBD1 on 6 matching bases. The CDR3 runs to 14 residues. In germline, CDR1 is MNHNS, CDR2 SASEGT. V lost 7 bases and J lost 6, with 19 bases in between.